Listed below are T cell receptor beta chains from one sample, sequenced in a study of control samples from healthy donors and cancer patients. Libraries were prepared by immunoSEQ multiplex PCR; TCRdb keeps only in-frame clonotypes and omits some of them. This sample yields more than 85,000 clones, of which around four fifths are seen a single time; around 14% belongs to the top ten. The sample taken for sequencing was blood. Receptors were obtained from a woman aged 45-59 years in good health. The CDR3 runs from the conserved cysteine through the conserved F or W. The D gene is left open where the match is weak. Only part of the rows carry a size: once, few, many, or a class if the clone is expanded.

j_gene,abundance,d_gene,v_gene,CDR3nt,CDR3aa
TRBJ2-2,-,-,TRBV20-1,TGCAGTGCTAGTCGAGGCAGGGTTGGCACCGGGGAGCTGTTTTTT,CSASRGRVGTGELFF
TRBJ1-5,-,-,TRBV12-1,TGTGCCAGCAGCTTCGGGAGGGTAGGTGACCAGCCCCAGCATTTT,CASSFGRVGDQPQHF
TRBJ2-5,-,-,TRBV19,TGTGCCAGTAGTCCCCCGGGAGTCCGGGAGACCCAGTACTTC,CASSPPGVRETQYF
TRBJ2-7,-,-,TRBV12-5,TGTGCTAGTGGTTTGGTAAACGACCGGGTCTACGAGCAGTACTTC,CASGLVNDRVYEQYF
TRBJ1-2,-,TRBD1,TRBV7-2,TGTGCCAGCAGCACCGGGACAGGGGGGGCTTGGGGCTACACCTTC,CASSTGTGGAWGYTF
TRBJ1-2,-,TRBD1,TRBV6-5,TGTGCCAGCAGTCGCCCGGGACAGGGGCATGGCTACACCTTC,CASSRPGQGHGYTF
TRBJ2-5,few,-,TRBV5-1,TGCGCCAGCAGCCCGACAGGAGTGGAGACCCAGTACTTC,CASSPTGVETQYF
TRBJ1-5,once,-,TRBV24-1,TGTGCCACCAGTGATGCGGGGGCCTCTGAGCCCCAGCATTTT,CATSDAGASEPQHF
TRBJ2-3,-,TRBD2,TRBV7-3,TGTGCCAGCAGCTTTGGTATAGCGGGGCCAGATACGCAGTATTTT,CASSFGIAGPDTQYF
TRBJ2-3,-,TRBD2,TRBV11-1,TGTGCCAGCAGCTTAGCGGCTAGCGGGGTGACAGATACGCAGTATTTT,CASSLAASGVTDTQYF
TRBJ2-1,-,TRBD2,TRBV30,TGTGCCTGGAACGCGGGAGGGGGTAATGAGCAGTTCTTC,CAWNAGGGNEQFF
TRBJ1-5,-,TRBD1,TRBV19,TGTGCCAGTAGTACCCTGGCAGGGGGGGGGAGCAATCAGCCCCAGCATTTT,CASSTLAGGGSNQPQHF
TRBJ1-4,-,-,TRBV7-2,TGTGCCAGCAGCTTATTTGCCCCGACCGGAGCAACTAATGAAAAACTGTTTTTT,CASSLFAPTGATNEKLFF
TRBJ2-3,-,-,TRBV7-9,TGTGCCAGCAGCTTTCTGGGGGCCACAGATACGCAGTATTTT,CASSFLGATDTQYF
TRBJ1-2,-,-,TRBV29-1,TGCAGCGTTCTTGAGGGGACGGGAGGCTACACCTTC,CSVLEGTGGYTF
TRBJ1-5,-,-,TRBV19,TGTGCCAGTAGCTCCACACAGAATCAGCCCCAGCATTTT,CASSSTQNQPQHF
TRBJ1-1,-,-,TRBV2,TGTGCCAGCAGTACTAACAGGGTCACTGAAGCTTTCTTT,CASSTNRVTEAFF
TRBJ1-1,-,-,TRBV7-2,TGTGCCAGCAGCTTAGTACCAGCGGTGACTGAAGCTTTCTTT,CASSLVPAVTEAFF
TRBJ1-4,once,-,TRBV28,TGTGCCAGCAGTTTTGGCGGTGCTACTAATGAAAAACTGTTTTTT,CASSFGGATNEKLFF
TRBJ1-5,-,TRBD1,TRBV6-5,TGTGCCAGCACCACGACAGGGGAGCAGCCCCAGCATTTT,CASTTTGEQPQHF
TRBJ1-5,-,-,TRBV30,TGTGCCTGGTCCATAGCACATTACGATCAGCCCCAGCATTTT,CAWSIAHYDQPQHF
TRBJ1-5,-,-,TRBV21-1,TGTGCCAGCAGGGGGTCGGGACAGGGGAAGGGGGATAGCAATCAGCCCCAGCATTTT,CASRGSGQGKGDSNQPQHF
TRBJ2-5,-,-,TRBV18,TGTGCCAGCTCATCACAGGAGACCCAGTACTTC,CASSSQETQYF
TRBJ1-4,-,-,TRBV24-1,TGTGCCACCAGTGTCCAGGGAGAAAAACTGTTTTTT,CATSVQGEKLFF
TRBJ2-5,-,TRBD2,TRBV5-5,TGTGCCAGCAGCTTGGTAGCGGGGGGGTACCAAGAGACCCAGTACTTC,CASSLVAGGYQETQYF
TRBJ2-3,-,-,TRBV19,TGTGCCAGTAGTATAGGTAGGGGCCCTGGCACAGATACGCAGTATTTT,CASSIGRGPGTDTQYF
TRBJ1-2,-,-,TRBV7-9,TGTGCCAGCAGCTCCAGGGGACGGTCCGGCTACACCTTC,CASSSRGRSGYTF
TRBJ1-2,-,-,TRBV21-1,TGTGCCAGCAGCCCCACGAGGGAGACCCCACCTCGGGACACCTTC,CASSPTRETPPRDTF
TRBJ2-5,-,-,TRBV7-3,TGTGCCAGCAGCGATGGTTGGAGCGCGAACCAAGAGACCCAGTACTTC,CASSDGWSANQETQYF
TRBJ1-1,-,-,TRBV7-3,TGTGCCAGCAGCTTAAACCCCCAGACGATCATCTCAACTTTCTTT,CASSLNPQTIISTFF